These 4 T cell receptor beta chains were all obtained from the same sample, sequenced in a study of CD8 T cells in acute hepatitis C reinfection. The data were produced by immunoSEQ multiplex PCR, yet TCRdb's version contains in-frame clones alone and is incomplete. The repertoire holds 30,000 to 45,000 clones, over 75% seen once, with roughly 9.8% in the top ten. This sample's time point: naive CD8 control sorted from an acute-time-point sample. The sequencing sample was made of naive CD8+ T cells from PBMCs. All receptors derive from a woman aged 18-35 years who spontaneously cleared hepatitis C infection.

The J gene is TRBJ1-1, the V gene TRBV13; D uncertain. The CDR3 spans 13 residues. Trimming took off 0 bases at V and 8 bases at J, with 10 bases between the two ends. Germline V gene sequence: CDR1 PRHDT, CDR2 FYEKMQ (reference sequence). The CDR3 protein is CASSLGINGEAFF. DNA for the CDR3: TGTGCCAGCAGCTTAGGGATAAACGGGGAAGCTTTCTTT.

V gene TRBV9 combines with J gene TRBJ2-1, with D uncertain. V was pared by 0 bases and J by 3 bases, with 13 bases between. Germline V gene lookup returns CDR1 SGDLS and CDR2 YYNGEE. CDR3 size: 16 residues. The CDR3 sequence: CASSVAGMGVYNEQFF. In nucleotides, the CDR3 is TGTGCCAGCAGCGTAGCGGGTATGGGCGTCTACAATGAGCAGTTCTTC.

The V gene is TRBV6-1, the J gene TRBJ2-1; D could derive from TRBD1 or TRBD2 (5 bases each). There are 14 residues in the CDR3. Germline values: CDR1 MNHNS, CDR2 SASEGT. The V gene lost 6 bases and the J gene lost 6 bases, with 15 bases spanning the gap. CDR3 sequence reads: CASRKGYGGNEQFF. The CDR3 DNA reads as TGTGCCAGCAGGAAGGGGTATGGAGGCAATGAGCAGTTCTTC.

V usage is TRBV30 and J usage is TRBJ1-2; D remains ambiguous. The CDR3 runs to 12 residues. V was pared by 0 bases and J by 8 bases, with 10 bases between. CDR1 is GTSNPN, CDR2 SVGIG, per germline (reference sequence). CDR3 bases: TGTGCCTGGAGTGTTCTGGGATTCGGCTACACCTTC. Amino acid sequence: CAWSVLGFGYTF.